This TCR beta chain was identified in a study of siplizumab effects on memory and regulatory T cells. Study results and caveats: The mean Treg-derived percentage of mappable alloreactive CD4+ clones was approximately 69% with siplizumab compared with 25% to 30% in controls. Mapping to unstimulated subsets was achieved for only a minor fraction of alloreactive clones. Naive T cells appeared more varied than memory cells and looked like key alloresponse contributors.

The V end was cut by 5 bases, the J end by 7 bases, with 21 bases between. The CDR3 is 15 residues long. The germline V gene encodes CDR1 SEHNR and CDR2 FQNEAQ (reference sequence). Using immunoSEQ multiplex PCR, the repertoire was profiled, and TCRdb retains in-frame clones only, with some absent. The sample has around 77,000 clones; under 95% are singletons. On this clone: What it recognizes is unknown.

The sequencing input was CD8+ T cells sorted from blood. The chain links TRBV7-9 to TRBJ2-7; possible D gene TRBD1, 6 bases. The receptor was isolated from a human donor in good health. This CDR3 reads CASSPSTGDPWEQYF. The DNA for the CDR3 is TGTGCCAGCAGCCCATCGACAGGAGACCCCTGGGAGCAGTACTTC.